This T cell receptor (beta chain) was recovered during a study of blood T cell repertoires in COVID-19. Looking at the study overall: The United States, Italy and Spain supplied acute and convalescent COVID-19 samples. In each case, the material was cDNA or gDNA derived from T cells, B-cell-depleted T cells, or PBMCs.

As processed by the authors: Reference gene primers were amplified, and this amplification served to estimate nucleated cell counts. Data came from immunoSEQ multiplex PCR; TCRdb stores just in-frame clones and leaves some out. V and J calls and clone size come straight from that table; D and trimming were deduced from the DNA. The table has 120,000 to 150,000 clones, 80% to 85% seen once. The germline V gene encodes CDR1 SGDLS and CDR2 YYNGEE. Trimming cost V 0 bases and J 4 bases, with 13 bases left between them. CDR3 length: 15 amino acids. Material: peripheral blood. This clonotype was obtained from a human donor in a cohort sampled during active COVID-19. The chain has TRBV9 and TRBJ1-2; D not certain. DNA of the CDR3: TGTGCCAGCAGCGTAGACCTCTCAGGTCTCTATGGCTACACCTTC. Amino acids: CASSVDLSGLYGYTF.